Each of the 25 T cell receptor beta chains below was sequenced from the same sample in a study of CD8 T cells in ankylosing spondylitis. A single record per CDR3 protein comes from TCRdb applying MiXCR to the 5' RACE reads. Here the sample spans over 60,000 distinct CDR3 sequences, about 5.2% being singletons. Input material: blood, either unsorted or a sorted T cell fraction (not recorded which). The receptors were sampled from a male donor with ankylosing spondylitis or in good health (not recorded which).

This sequence joins TRBV6-2 or TRBV6-3 and TRBJ1-2; D perhaps matches TRBD1 (5 bases). The germline CDR1 and CDR2 sequences are MNHEY and SVGEGT. The CDR3 length is 15 residues. With 0 bases removed from V and 7 bases from J, the gap between germline ends came to 15 bases. Here the CDR3 reads CASSYSGTQGCGYTF. The DNA for the CDR3 is TGTGCCAGCAGTTACTCCGGGACGCAAGGGTGTGGCTACACCTTC.

In this sample, this clonotype turned up many times. The chain couples TRBV5-6 to TRBJ1-1; D is ambiguous. The germline CDR1 and CDR2 sequences are SGHDT and YYEEEE. The CDR3 sequence is 17 residues long. The V gene lost 3 bases and the J gene lost 2 bases, with 20 bases spanning the gap. Here the CDR3 DNA reads TGTGCCAGCAGCTCCCGCTGGACCGGGCTGCAAAACACTGAAGCTTTCTTT. Protein: CASSSRWTGLQNTEAFF.

This clonotype was recorded at least ten times. This chain connects TRBV11-2 to TRBJ2-5, with TRBD1 matching over 11 bases. CDR1 SGHAT and CDR2 FQNNGV come from the germline V gene. This CDR3 region has 15 residues. V lost 5 bases, J lost 7 bases, and 9 bases stayed unmatched. The CDR3 is CASSPGQGGRLTQYF. Written as DNA, the CDR3 is TGTGCCAGCAGCCCGGGACAGGGGGGACGGTTGACCCAGTACTTC.

This clonotype was seen at least ten times. The chain links TRBV18 to TRBJ1-5; D is perhaps TRBD1 (6 bases). Trimming took off 6 bases at V and 4 bases at J, with 13 bases between the two ends. Per the germline V gene, CDR1 is KGHSH and CDR2 is LQKENI. There are 14 residues in the CDR3. CDR3 loop: CASSRGAANQPQHF. CDR3 sequence (DNA): TGTGCCAGCTCCCGGGGGGCGGCGAATCAGCCCCAGCATTTT.

This clonotype occurred many times. J is TRBJ1-1 and V is TRBV5-1; D call uncertain. This CDR3 comprises 13 residues. Germline V gene data show CDR1 as SGHRS and CDR2 as YFSETQ. The V gene lost 2 bases and the J gene lost 5 bases, with 10 bases spanning the gap. For the CDR3, the DNA is TGCGCCAGCAGCTTCTCTCATGGGACTGAAGCTTTCTTT. Translated, it gives CASSFSHGTEAFF.

This clonotype came up many times. This chain uses TRBV15 with TRBJ2-7; weak D call: TRBD2 (5 bases). CDR3 length: 15 amino acids. The germline V gene encodes CDR1 LNHNV and CDR2 YYDKDF (reference sequence). V was trimmed by 0 bases and J by 2 bases, leaving 11 bases between them. The CDR3 sequence is CATSRDTGVTYEQYF. The CDR3 coding sequence is TGTGCCACCAGCAGAGATACCGGGGTTACCTACGAGCAGTACTTC. The full variable domain, with the rest looked up from reference TRBV15 and TRBJ2-7, is DAMVIQNPRYQVTQFGKPVTLSCSQTLNHNVMYWYQQKSSQAPKLLFHYYDKDFNNEADTPDNFQSRRPNTSFCFLDIRSPGLGDTAMYLCATSRDTGVTYEQYFGPGTRLTVT.

This clonotype was counted at least ten times. The gene calls are TRBV6-5 and TRBJ2-5, with a tentative D call TRBD2 (6 bases). Germline V lookup: CDR1 MNHEY, CDR2 SVGAGI. Trimming stripped 8 bases from V and 5 bases from J, with 6 bases between. CDR3 length equals 10 residues. The CDR3 nucleotides are TGTGCCAGCGGAGGGGAGACCCAGTACTTC. Protein product: CASGGETQYF.

This clonotype was seen repeatedly, ten times or more. The chain combines TRBV5-1 with TRBJ2-3; TRBD2 matches 14 bases. This CDR3 is 18 amino acids long. V gave up 3 bases and J gave up 1 base; unmatched junction bases: 7. Germline V lookup: CDR1 SGHRS, CDR2 YFSETQ. The CDR3 sequence: CASSSGLAGGVGTDTQYF. Written as DNA, the CDR3 is TGCGCCAGCAGCTCAGGACTAGCGGGGGGCGTCGGCACAGATACGCAGTATTTT.

This clonotype appeared many times. This chain joins TRBV7-9 and TRBJ1-4; TRBD1 aligns across 8 bases. Looked up from germline, CDR1 is SEHNR and CDR2 is FQNEAQ (reference sequence). CDR3 length: 15 amino acids. The junction had 6 bases not matched to a gene; V was cut back by 3 bases and J by 6 bases. CDR3: CASSLISTGDEKLFF. Written as DNA, the CDR3 is TGTGCCAGCAGCTTGATCTCGACAGGGGATGAAAAACTGTTTTTT.

This clonotype was counted at least ten times. V and J are TRBV20-1 and TRBJ2-7, with 7 bases fitting TRBD2. The CDR3 is made up of 15 amino acids. The J segment lost 1 base and the V segment lost 0 bases, leaving 6 bases of the junction unmatched. Germline CDR1 and CDR2: DFQATT and SNEGSKA (reference sequence). CDR3 nucleotides: TGCAGTGCTAGAGATGAGGCTAGCGGATCCTACGAGCAGTACTTC. This translates into CSARDEASGSYEQYF.

The rearrangement links TRBV7-9 to TRBJ2-1; TRBD2 matches 8 bases. The germline V gene has CDR1 SEHNR and CDR2 FQNEAQ (reference sequence). V lost 6 bases and J lost 2; bases outside the gene matches: 3. The CDR3 length is 14 residues. The DNA of the CDR3 is TGTGCCAGCAGGGGACTAGGGACCTACAATGAGCAGTTCTTC. This sequence encodes CASRGLGTYNEQFF.

This clonotype has a count of ten or more. V usage is TRBV10-3 and J usage is TRBJ1-5; no reliable D call. Looked up from germline, CDR1 is ENHRY and CDR2 is SYGVKD. The CDR3 contains 12 residues. The V end was cut by 3 bases, the J end by 7 bases, with 7 bases between. CDR3 region: CAISDKEQPQHF. The CDR3 coding sequence is TGTGCCATCAGTGACAAAGAGCAGCCCCAGCATTTT.

This clonotype occurred many times. The chain is built from TRBV5-1 and TRBJ2-7; 7 bases match TRBD1. CDR1 SGHRS and CDR2 YFSETQ come from the germline V gene. The CDR3 spans 16 residues. V lost 3 bases, J lost 2 bases, and 11 bases stayed unmatched. This chain's CDR3 is CASSSTGTAAAYEQYF. The CDR3 DNA sequence: TGCGCCAGCAGCTCCACGGGGACAGCTGCCGCCTACGAGCAGTACTTC.

Many counts were recorded for this clonotype. This chain connects TRBV23-1 to TRBJ2-2; D gene ambiguous. TRBV23-1 is noted as an ORF with a role that remains uncertain. The V gene lost 1 base and the J gene lost 4 bases, with 7 bases spanning the gap. The CDR3 has 14 residues. The CDR3 loop reads CASSQFFSTGELFF. CDR3 nucleotide sequence: TGCGCCAGCAGTCAATTTTTCTCCACCGGGGAGCTGTTTTTT.

This clonotype has a count of ten or more. The chain has TRBV3-1 and TRBJ1-6; D ambiguous. V shed 1 base and J shed 6 bases, with 10 bases lying between them. The CDR3 totals 15 residues. Germline V gene lookup returns CDR1 LGHDT and CDR2 YNNKEL (reference sequence). The CDR3 DNA is TGTGCCAGCAGCCAAGTATCAGCCAGTAATTCACCCCTCCACTTT. Encoded protein: CASSQVSASNSPLHF.

This clonotype was detected ten times or more. The chain has TRBV24-1 and TRBJ2-2, with TRBD2 matching over 8 bases. There are 14 residues in the CDR3. The junction had 7 bases not matched to a gene; V was cut back by 9 bases and J by 5 bases. CDR1 and CDR2 from the germline V gene are KGHDR and SFDVKD. Here the CDR3 reads CATGASGGTGELFF. CDR3 nucleotide sequence: TGTGCCACCGGTGCAAGCGGGGGAACCGGGGAGCTGTTTTTT.

This clonotype was seen repeatedly, ten times or more. The CDR3 DNA is TGTGCCAGCAGCTTAACACCCGGAAAAGAGCAGTACTTC. Translation: CASSLTPGKEQYF. This chain links TRBV7-6 with TRBJ2-7; D is uncertain. The V gene's germline CDR1 is SGHVS and CDR2 FNYEAQ. V lost 2 bases to trimming and J lost 7 bases, with 12 bases between them. The CDR3 length is 13 residues.

This clonotype was counted ten times or more. The rearrangement uses TRBV6-1 and TRBJ1-1, with a tentative D call TRBD1 (6 bases). There are 15 residues in the CDR3. Germline V gives CDR1 MNHNS, CDR2 SASEGT. Trimming cost V 4 bases and J 1 base, with 13 bases left between them. DNA of the CDR3: TGTGCCAGCAGTGCATTGCAAGGGGGGAACACTGAAGCTTTCTTT. Translated: CASSALQGGNTEAFF.

This clonotype was detected many times. The genes are TRBV5-4 and TRBJ2-3; 12 nucleotides align to TRBD2. Germline V gene sequence: CDR1 SGHNT, CDR2 YYREEE (reference sequence). V shed 3 bases, J shed 4 bases, and the junction held 9 bases outside the gene matches. CDR3 length equals 17 residues. The CDR3 region has the DNA TGTGCCAGCAGCTCCGGGACTAGCGGGCCCCTCTCAGATACGCAGTATTTT. This encodes CASSSGTSGPLSDTQYF.

This clonotype was seen ten or more times. The chain couples TRBV4-3 to TRBJ1-4, with 9 nucleotides matching TRBD1. V gave up 4 bases and J gave up 5 bases; unmatched junction bases: 5. Germline lookup yields CDR1 LGHNA and CDR2 YSLEER. This CDR3 contains 15 residues. The CDR3 region is CASSLTGTGNEKLFF. The CDR3 region has the DNA TGCGCCAGCAGCCTTACCGGGACAGGGAATGAAAAACTGTTTTTT.

This clonotype came up many times. The chain recombines TRBV5-1 with TRBJ2-1; possibly TRBD1 for D (5 bases). The germline V gene encodes CDR1 SGHRS and CDR2 YFSETQ. Trimming left V 4 bases short and J 9 bases short, with 14 bases between. CDR3 length: 13 residues. The CDR3: CASSQTRDGEQFF. The CDR3 region has the DNA TGCGCCAGCAGCCAAACCAGGGATGGTGAGCAGTTCTTC. The full variable domain, completed using reference TRBV5-1 and TRBJ2-1, is KAGVTQTPRYLIKTRGQQVTLSCSPISGHRSVSWYQQTPGQGLQFLFEYFSETQRNKGNFPGRFSGRQFSNSRSEMNVSTLELGDSALYLCASSQTRDGEQFFGPGTRLTVL.

This clonotype appeared many times. The chain couples TRBV20-1 to TRBJ1-5; D ambiguous. V shed 3 bases and J shed 7 bases, with 10 bases lying between them. The CDR3 runs to 12 residues. Germline V gene lookup returns CDR1 DFQATT and CDR2 SNEGSKA (reference sequence). CDR3 protein: CSASSTGQPQHF. CDR3 DNA: TGCAGTGCTAGTTCAACCGGACAGCCCCAGCATTTT.

Many counts were recorded for this clonotype. The V gene is TRBV6-2 or TRBV6-3, the J gene TRBJ2-6; D unresolved. Germline CDR1 is MNHEY and CDR2 is SVGEGT. The length of the CDR3 is 20 residues. V was cut by 2 bases and J by 0 bases, with 20 bases left in between. The CDR3 region is CASSYPMEGFFFSGANVLTF. CDR3 nucleotide sequence: TGTGCCAGCAGTTACCCGATGGAAGGGTTCTTTTTCTCTGGGGCCAACGTCCTGACTTTC.

This clonotype occurred a few times. The genes are TRBV29-1 and TRBJ2-5; 7 nucleotides align to TRBD2. The CDR3 is 15 amino acids. In germline, CDR1 is SQVTM, CDR2 ANQGSEA. J gave up 5 bases and V 1 base, and 10 bases lay outside the gene matches. CDR3 residues: CSVEGAYGGGETQYF. CDR3 coding DNA: TGCAGCGTTGAAGGGGCGTATGGGGGGGGGGAGACCCAGTACTTC.

This clonotype came up many times. The genes are TRBV5-6 and TRBJ2-3; 9 nucleotides match TRBD2. J gave up 6 bases and V 0 bases, and 11 bases lay outside the gene matches. CDR1 and CDR2 (germline): SGHDT, YYEEEE. The CDR3 length is 17 residues. For the CDR3, the DNA is TGTGCCAGCAGCTTGGAGGGCTCGGCGGGGGGGCCGGATACGCAGTATTTT. As protein: CASSLEGSAGGPDTQYF.